The 11 T cell receptor beta chains below were found in one sample sequenced in a study of T cell responses to AZD1222 COVID-19 vaccine. Sequencing used immunoSEQ multiplex PCR; TCRdb keeps in-frame clones, though not all of them. The sample has 50,000 to 70,000 clones, around 83% seen once. The sample in question was peripheral blood, obtained on day 0 of MenACWY control vaccination. The receptor set was obtained from an adult in good health.

The J gene is TRBJ1-2, the V gene TRBV28; 7 nucleotides align to TRBD1. J gave up 2 bases and V 3 bases, and 6 bases lay outside the gene matches. This CDR3 is built from 15 residues. Germline-derived CDR1 and CDR2 are MDHEN and SYDVKM. The CDR3 DNA reads TGTGCCAGCAGTTTGGGAGGGGGCGCGAACTATGGCTACACCTTC. Translating it yields CASSLGGGANYGYTF.

The chain combines TRBV6-5 with TRBJ1-3; D call uncertain. Trimming stripped 4 bases from V and 4 bases from J, with 11 bases between. This CDR3 spans 14 amino acids. CDR1 is MNHEY and CDR2 is SVGAGI in the germline V gene. This CDR3 is CASSSVTNGNTIYF. DNA for the CDR3: TGTGCCAGCAGTTCGGTGACAAACGGAAACACCATATATTTT.

This chain links TRBV6-5 with TRBJ2-2, with D hard to call. Germline V gene sequence: CDR1 MNHEY, CDR2 SVGAGI. This CDR3 is 15 amino acids long. The V end was cut by 2 bases, the J end by 1 base, with 8 bases between. The CDR3 protein is CASSYNLGNTGELFF. The CDR3 nucleotides are TGTGCCAGCAGTTACAATCTCGGGAACACCGGGGAGCTGTTTTTT.

The genes are TRBV12-1 and TRBJ2-3; TRBD1 is the table's D call, not checked against the DNA. TRBV12-1 is a documented pseudogene. This CDR3 region has 15 residues. CDR3 sequence: CASSSPKQGTDTQYF. CDR3 DNA: TGTGCCAGCAGCTCCCCGAAACAGGGGACAGATACGCAGTATTTT.

The chain couples TRBV7-2 to TRBJ1-2; TRBD1 is a possible D gene (6 bases). Germline V CDR1 and CDR2: SGHTA, FQGNSA. The CDR3 covers 14 residues. Trimming stripped 5 bases from V and 6 bases from J, with 16 bases between. The CDR3 reads CASSLLQGSNGYTF. CDR3 nucleotides: TGTGCCAGCAGCCTACTACAGGGTTCGAATGGCTACACCTTC.

The V and J genes are TRBV24-1 and TRBJ2-3; 8 nucleotides line up with TRBD1. Germline V gene lookup returns CDR1 KGHDR and CDR2 SFDVKD. After removal of 2 bases from V and 3 bases from J, the junction contained 9 bases not matched to a gene. The CDR3 is 17 amino acids. DNA for the CDR3: TGTGCCACCAGTGATTGGCACGGACAGGGAGAGACAGATACGCAGTATTTT. Protein sequence: CATSDWHGQGETDTQYF.

The chain is built from TRBV19 and TRBJ1-2; D gene unclear. V lost 4 bases and J lost 4, with 13 bases in between. This CDR3 contains 14 residues. The V gene's germline CDR1 is LNHDA and CDR2 SQIVND (reference sequence). The CDR3 reads CASSSRTELYGYTF. CDR3 DNA sequence: TGTGCCAGTAGTAGCCGGACGGAGCTCTATGGCTACACCTTC.

This clone has just a few counts. V gene TRBV29-1 combines with J gene TRBJ1-1; D call uncertain. The germline gives CDR1 SQVTM, CDR2 ANQGSEA. The CDR3 has 12 amino acids. V was clipped by 2 bases and J by 1 base, with 5 bases between them. The chain's CDR3 is CSVEPENTEAFF. CDR3 nucleotides: TGCAGCGTTGAACCAGAGAACACTGAAGCTTTCTTT. The full variable domain, with the rest looked up from reference TRBV29-1 and TRBJ1-1, is SAVISQKPSRDICQRGTSLTIQCQVDSQVTMMFWYRQQPGQSLTLIATANQGSEATYESGFVIDKFPISRPNLTFSTLTVSNMSPEDSSIYLCSVEPENTEAFFGQGTRLTVV.

The rearrangement links TRBV7-9 to TRBJ2-7, with 9 nucleotides matching TRBD2. Per the germline V gene, CDR1 is SEHNR and CDR2 is FQNEAQ (reference sequence). Losses at the gene ends were 8 bases for V and 6 bases for J; bases not matched to a gene: 11. The CDR3 loop spans 14 amino acids. CDR3 residues: CASRTGLAGGEQYF. The DNA of the CDR3 is TGTGCCAGCCGAACGGGACTAGCAGGGGGCGAGCAGTACTTC.

This clone was counted once. The J gene is TRBJ2-2, the V gene TRBV6-5; TRBD1 or TRBD2 may be the D gene (6 bases each). This CDR3 has 14 amino acids. In germline, CDR1 is MNHEY, CDR2 SVGAGI. V lost 4 bases to trimming and J lost 5 bases, with 11 bases between them. Here the CDR3 DNA reads TGTGCCAGCAGTTTGGCGGGACAAACCGGGGAGCTGTTTTTT. Residues: CASSLAGQTGELFF.

The V and J genes are TRBV10-1 and TRBJ1-1; weak D call: TRBD1 (5 bases). Germline V gene lookup returns CDR1 WNHNN and CDR2 SYGVQD (reference sequence). This CDR3 has 15 residues. The V and J ends lost 3 bases and 1 base respectively, with 12 bases between them. The CDR3 nucleotides read TGCGCCAGCAGTGACCCGGGCACAGGGAACACTGAAGCTTTCTTT. Amino acids: CASSDPGTGNTEAFF.